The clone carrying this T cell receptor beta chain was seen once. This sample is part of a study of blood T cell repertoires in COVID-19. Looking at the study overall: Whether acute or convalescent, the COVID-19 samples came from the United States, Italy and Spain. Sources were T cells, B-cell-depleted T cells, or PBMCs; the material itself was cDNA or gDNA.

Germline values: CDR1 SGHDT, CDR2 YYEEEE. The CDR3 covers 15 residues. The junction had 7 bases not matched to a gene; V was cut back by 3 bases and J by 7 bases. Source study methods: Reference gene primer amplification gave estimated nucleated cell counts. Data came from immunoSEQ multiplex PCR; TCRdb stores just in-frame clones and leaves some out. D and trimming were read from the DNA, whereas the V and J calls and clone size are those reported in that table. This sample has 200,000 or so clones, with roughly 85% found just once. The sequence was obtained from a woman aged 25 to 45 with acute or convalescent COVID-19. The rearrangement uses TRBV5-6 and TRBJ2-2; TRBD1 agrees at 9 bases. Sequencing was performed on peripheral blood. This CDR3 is CASSWGQGYLGELFF. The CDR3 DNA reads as TGTGCCAGCAGCTGGGGACAGGGATATCTCGGGGAGCTGTTTTTT. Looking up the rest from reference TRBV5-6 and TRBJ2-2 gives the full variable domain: DAGVTQSPTHLIKTRGQQVTLRCSPKSGHDTVSWYQQALGQGPQFIFQYYEEEERQRGNFPDRFSGHQFPNYSSELNVNALLLGDSALYLCASSWGQGYLGELFFGEGSRLTVL.